This T cell receptor (beta chain) was identified during a study of blood T cell repertoires in COVID-19. Study-wide context: Sites across the United States, Italy and Spain contributed samples from acute and convalescent COVID-19. The analysed material was cDNA or gDNA that came from T cells, B-cell-depleted T cells, or PBMCs.

Authors' methods: Scientists estimated how many nucleated cells there were by amplifying reference gene primers. The protocol was immunoSEQ multiplex PCR, while the TCRdb copy is restricted to in-frame clones and leaves out a portion. V, J and clone size are those of that table, while D and trimming were read from the DNA. The sample lists about 95,000 clones; roughly 80% were seen once. This CDR3 contains 14 residues. The V gene lost 4 bases and the J gene lost 1 base, with 11 bases spanning the gap. Per germline, CDR1 SGHNT and CDR2 YYREEE (reference sequence). The clonotype was recovered from a man older than 75 with active or convalescent COVID-19. The sequencing sample was made of peripheral blood. V and J are TRBV5-4 and TRBJ1-1; TRBD1 is a possible D gene (6 bases). CDR3 amino acids: CASSGRGRNTEAFF. CDR3 bases: TGTGCCAGCAGCGGCAGGGGTAGGAACACTGAAGCTTTCTTT.